The rows below give T cell receptor beta chains drawn from one sample of a study of T cells in tuberculosis. Some clones are missing from TCRdb's copy, which holds only in-frame ones; the method was immunoSEQ multiplex PCR. This sample has some 49,000 clones, with around 96% found just once. The sample consisted of PBMCs, taken at tuberculosis diagnosis. These receptors were obtained from an adult with tuberculosis. Each CDR3 is given with its conserved first and last residue. Each record gives: V gene, D gene, clone size, J gene, CDR3 protein, CDR3 DNA. D genes are given only for firm matches. Size is stated for part of the rows, as once, few or many counts, or as a class when the clone is expanded.

>TRBV28|TRBD2|.|TRBJ2-1
CASRGSGRAVSYNEQFF
TGTGCCAGCAGGGGTAGCGGGAGGGCCGTCTCCTACAATGAGCAGTTCTTC
>TRBV6-5|.|.|TRBJ1-6
CASSYSRQGNSPLHF
TGTGCCAGCAGTTACTCTCGGCAGGGAAATTCACCCCTCCACTTT
>TRBV9|.|.|TRBJ2-1
CASSVASQGRYNEQFF
TGTGCCAGCAGCGTAGCTAGCCAGGGGCGATACAATGAGCAGTTCTTC
>TRBV4-3|TRBD2|.|TRBJ2-1
CASSQGLAANNEQFF
TGCGCCAGCAGCCAAGGACTAGCGGCAAACAATGAGCAGTTCTTC
>TRBV19|.|.|TRBJ1-1
CASSITGTRNTEAFF
TGTGCCAGTAGTATTACCGGGACAAGGAACACTGAAGCTTTCTTT
>TRBV18|TRBD1|.|TRBJ2-3
CASSPGQGASDTQYF
TGTGCCAGCTCACCGGGACAGGGGGCCTCAGATACGCAGTATTTT
>TRBV4-2|TRBD1|.|TRBJ1-2
CASSQGQEDNYGYTF
TGTGCCAGCAGCCAGGGACAGGAGGATAACTATGGCTACACCTTC
>TRBV15|.|.|TRBJ2-7
CATSWGPQTYEQYF
TGTGCCACCAGCTGGGGCCCTCAAACCTACGAGCAGTACTTC
>TRBV29-1|.|.|TRBJ1-2
CSVESASRGANYGYTF
TGCAGCGTTGAATCCGCGAGCCGGGGAGCTAACTATGGCTACACCTTC
>TRBV2|TRBD2|once|TRBJ2-4
CASQGAGGSKNIQYF
TGTGCCTCCCAAGGAGCGGGAGGATCCAAAAACATTCAGTACTTC
>TRBV10-1|TRBD2|.|TRBJ2-1
CASSDPAGGRGNEQFF
TGCGCCAGCAGTGATCCAGCGGGAGGGAGAGGCAATGAGCAGTTCTTC
>TRBV5-6|.|.|TRBJ2-7
CASSFRSGRAYEQYF
TGTGCCAGCAGCTTTAGGTCGGGAAGGGCCTACGAGCAGTACTTC
>TRBV7-8|.|.|TRBJ2-6
CASSLAFGGAGANVLTF
TGTGCCAGCAGCTTAGCTTTTGGAGGGGCTGGGGCCAACGTCCTGACTTTC
>TRBV19|TRBD1|.|TRBJ1-2
CASRGLVPYRYGYTF
TGTGCCAGCAGGGGGCTGGTCCCCTATCGTTATGGCTACACCTTC
>TRBV18|TRBD1|once|TRBJ2-3
CASSPLYRGAYTDTQYF
TGTGCCAGCTCACCCCTTTACAGGGGGGCCTACACAGATACGCAGTATTTT
>TRBV28|.|.|TRBJ1-5
CASSGGNQPQHF
TGTGCCAGCAGTGGAGGCAATCAGCCCCAGCATTTT
>TRBV7-2|TRBD2|.|TRBJ2-7
CASSWGGGSYEQYF
TGTGCCAGCAGCTGGGGGGGAGGGAGCTACGAGCAGTACTTC
>TRBV11-1|TRBD1|.|TRBJ1-2
CASSWDSYYGYTF
TGTGCCAGCAGCTGGGACAGTTATTATGGCTACACCTTC
>TRBV14|TRBD1|.|TRBJ2-1
CASSQGQGANEQFF
TGTGCCAGCAGCCAAGGACAGGGGGCCAATGAGCAGTTCTTC
>TRBV11-3|TRBD2|.|TRBJ2-7
CASSLDSGSSYEQYF
TGTGCCAGCAGCTTAGATAGCGGGAGTTCCTACGAGCAGTACTTC
>TRBV7-9|TRBD2|.|TRBJ2-1
CASSLSPAGGNEQFF
TGTGCCAGCAGCTTAAGTCCAGCGGGAGGCAATGAGCAGTTCTTC
>TRBV11-3|TRBD1|.|TRBJ2-1
CASSLGDRGRLDEQFF
TGTGCCAGCAGCTTAGGGGACAGGGGGCGTTTGGATGAGCAGTTCTTC
>TRBV4-1|.|.|TRBJ1-5
CASSQLTGNEAQHF
TGCGCCAGCAGCCAACTTACAGGGAATGAGGCCCAGCATTTT
>TRBV5-5|.|.|TRBJ2-1
CASSLGPSNEQFF
TGTGCCAGCAGCTTGGGTCCTAGCAATGAGCAGTTCTTC
>TRBV11-2|TRBD1|.|TRBJ2-5
CASSLEDRGPETQYF
TGTGCCAGCAGCTTAGAGGACAGGGGGCCGGAGACCCAGTACTTC
>TRBV7-9|TRBD1|.|TRBJ2-5
CASSPGQYQETQYF
TGTGCCAGCAGCCCGGGACAGTACCAAGAGACCCAGTACTTC
>TRBV4-3|.|.|TRBJ2-1
CASSQDTAGPNRGEQFF
TGCGCCAGCAGCCAAGATACGGCGGGGCCCAATCGAGGAGAGCAGTTCTTC
>TRBV5-1|TRBD1|.|TRBJ2-3
CASSFGTGARGTQYF
TGCGCCAGCAGCTTCGGGACAGGGGCCCGTGGTACGCAGTATTTT
>TRBV4-2|.|.|TRBJ1-3
CASSQGPSGGGNTIYF
TGTGCCAGCAGCCAAGGGCCCTCGGGGGGTGGAAACACCATATATTTT
>TRBV6-8|.|.|TRBJ1-1
CASSPVRAFF
TGTGCCAGCAGTCCGGTAAGAGCTTTCTTT
>TRBV4-1|.|.|TRBJ2-7
CASSHAPGVSDSYEQYF
TGCGCCAGCAGCCACGCCCCAGGGGTTAGTGACTCCTACGAGCAGTACTTC
>TRBV30|TRBD1|once|TRBJ1-4
CALGTGEREKLFF
TGTGCCCTGGGGACAGGGGAGCGTGAAAAACTGTTTTTT
>TRBV9|.|.|TRBJ1-1
CASTRGQNTEAFF
TGTGCCAGCACCCGGGGACAGAACACTGAAGCTTTCTTT
>TRBV6-6|.|.|TRBJ2-1
CASSHRDEQFF
TGTGCCAGCAGCCACAGGGATGAGCAGTTCTTC
>TRBV10-3|.|.|TRBJ2-3
CAISEWATQYF
TGTGCCATCAGTGAATGGGCCACGCAGTATTTT
>TRBV11-2|.|.|TRBJ2-5
CASSPNRGGETQYF
TGTGCCAGCAGCCCAAACAGGGGGGGAGAGACCCAGTACTTC
>TRBV18|.|.|TRBJ2-7
CASSPPQGGYEQYF
TGTGCCAGCTCACCTCCGCAGGGTGGCTACGAGCAGTACTTC
>TRBV5-1|TRBD2|once|TRBJ2-1
CASSLYAGLAGYNEQFF
TGCGCCAGCAGCTTGTACGCAGGGCTAGCGGGATACAATGAGCAGTTCTTC
>TRBV2|TRBD2|.|TRBJ2-3
CASSESGGPLYTQYF
TGTGCCAGCAGTGAATCGGGAGGGCCTTTGTATACGCAGTATTTT
>TRBV29-1|TRBD2|.|TRBJ2-5
CSVAGRAKETQYF
TGCAGCGTTGCCGGGAGGGCCAAAGAGACCCAGTACTTC
>TRBV5-6|TRBD1|.|TRBJ2-4
CASSLIGTGGDIQYF
TGTGCCAGCAGCTTGATTGGGACAGGGGGCGACATTCAGTACTTC
>TRBV6-5|.|.|TRBJ2-7
CASSYSNGGDEQYF
TGTGCCAGCAGTTACTCGAATGGAGGGGACGAGCAGTACTTC
>TRBV6-6|.|.|TRBJ1-2
CASSLQGSNYGYTF
TGTGCCAGCAGTTTGCAGGGGTCCAACTATGGCTACACCTTC
>TRBV11-1|TRBD1|.|TRBJ1-1
CASSPMGTVPEAFF
TGTGCCAGCAGCCCTATGGGGACAGTTCCTGAAGCTTTCTTT
>TRBV5-1|TRBD2|.|TRBJ2-3
CASSGGLAGVPGTDTQYF
TGCGCCAGCAGCGGGGGACTAGCGGGAGTTCCAGGCACAGATACGCAGTATTTT
>TRBV14|.|.|TRBJ1-2
CASSQGLQAYGYTF
TGTGCCAGCAGCCAAGGTTTGCAGGCCTATGGCTACACCTTC
>TRBV5-1|.|once|TRBJ1-1
CASSSAGASTEAFF
TGCGCCAGCAGCTCGGCAGGGGCGAGCACTGAAGCTTTCTTT
>TRBV5-4|.|.|TRBJ1-2
CASSLATVGYGYTF
TGTGCCAGCAGCTTGGCGACAGTCGGCTATGGCTACACCTTC
>TRBV30|.|.|TRBJ1-1
CAWARQEAFF
TGTGCCTGGGCTCGACAGGAAGCTTTCTTT
>TRBV25-1|TRBD1|.|TRBJ2-7
CASSDGTVPYYEQYF
TGTGCCAGCAGTGATGGGACAGTCCCCTACTACGAGCAGTACTTC
>TRBV6-1|TRBD1|.|TRBJ2-3
CASSEALLQGASTDTQYF
TGTGCCAGCAGTGAAGCCTTACTACAGGGGGCAAGCACAGATACGCAGTATTTT
>TRBV28|TRBD2|.|TRBJ2-1
CASSSLAGANNEQFF
TGTGCCAGCAGTTCCCTAGCGGGGGCGAACAATGAGCAGTTCTTC
>TRBV6-6|TRBD1|once|TRBJ1-1
CASSYLGQVGTEAFF
TGTGCCAGCAGTTACCTTGGACAGGTGGGGACTGAAGCTTTCTTT
>TRBV19|.|.|TRBJ2-3
CASSPRDSYTDTQYF
TGTGCCAGTAGTCCTCGGGACTCCTACACAGATACGCAGTATTTT
>TRBV7-2|TRBD1|.|TRBJ1-2
CASSLGGDRAYTF
TGTGCCAGCAGCTTAGGCGGGGACAGAGCCTACACCTTC
>TRBV27|TRBD1|.|TRBJ2-3
CASSPDRQGSTDTQYF
TGTGCCAGCAGCCCTGATAGACAGGGAAGCACAGATACGCAGTATTTT
>TRBV18|TRBD2|.|TRBJ2-7
CASSPGEGRGSEQYF
TGTGCCAGCTCACCCGGGGAGGGCCGGGGGAGTGAGCAGTACTTC
>TRBV5-1|TRBD1|.|TRBJ2-7
CASSRDRGVGEQYF
TGCGCCAGCAGCCGGGACAGGGGAGTGGGCGAGCAGTACTTC
>TRBV15|TRBD1|.|TRBJ1-5
CATSRGQGNQPQHF
TGTGCCACCAGCAGAGGACAGGGAAATCAGCCCCAGCATTTT
>TRBV5-1|.|.|TRBJ2-7
CASSSEEVYEQYF
TGCGCCAGCAGCTCTGAGGAGGTATACGAGCAGTACTTC